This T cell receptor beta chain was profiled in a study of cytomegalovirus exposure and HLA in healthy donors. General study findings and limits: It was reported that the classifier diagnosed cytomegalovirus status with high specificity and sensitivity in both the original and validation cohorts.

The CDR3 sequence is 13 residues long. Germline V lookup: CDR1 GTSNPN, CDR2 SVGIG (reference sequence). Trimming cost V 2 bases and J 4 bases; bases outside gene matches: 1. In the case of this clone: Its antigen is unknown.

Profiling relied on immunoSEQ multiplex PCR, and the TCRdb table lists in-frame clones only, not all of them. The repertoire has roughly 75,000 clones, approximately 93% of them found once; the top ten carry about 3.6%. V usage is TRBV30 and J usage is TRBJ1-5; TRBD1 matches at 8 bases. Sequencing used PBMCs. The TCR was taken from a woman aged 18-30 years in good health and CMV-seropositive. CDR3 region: CAWSRDRNQPQHF. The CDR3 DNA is TGTGCCTGGAGTCGGGACAGGAATCAGCCCCAGCATTTT.